This TCR beta chain originates from a study of T cell responses to AZD1222 COVID-19 vaccine. Libraries were prepared by immunoSEQ multiplex PCR; TCRdb keeps only in-frame clonotypes and omits some of them. The sample comprises about 130,000 clones, about nine tenths of which are singletons, and approximately 0.98% rests with the top ten. Second-dose timings of about 4 or about 12 weeks were pooled. This clonotype originated in an adult who received the AZD1222 COVID-19 vaccine. The sequenced sample was peripheral blood, obtained 28 days after the second AZD1222 dose.

DNA for the CDR3: TGCAGCGTTGACGGGAAGGCGCAGTATTTT. Translated: CSVDGKAQYF. The chain couples TRBV29-1 to TRBJ2-3, with D possibly matching TRBD2 (5 bases). The V gene's germline CDR1 is SQVTM and CDR2 ANQGSEA. V was cut by 3 bases and J by 10 bases, with 8 bases left in between. The length of the CDR3 is 10 residues.